The 9 T cell receptor beta chains presented below share a single source sample, sequenced in a study of T cell responses to AZD1222 COVID-19 vaccine (dated by TCRdb to the early 2020s). Explained via the paper, the time point label denotes: baseline before first vaccination. Libraries were constructed by the immunoSEQ multiplex PCR assay. TCRdb took this table from immuneACCESS and kept in-frame rearrangements with V and J called. Such tables lack part of the clones; where checked against another copy, unresolved V genes explain under half of the gap, and the rest is unexplained. Recorded for this sample are about 110,000 clones; 89% of them occurred a single time. The ten biggest clones cover 6% to 7% of the sample. This material consisted of peripheral blood, taken on day 0 of AZD1222 vaccination. The receptors originated from an adult in good health.

The chain carries TRBV6-5 and TRBJ2-1, with 10 bases identical to TRBD1. The V and J ends lost 7 bases and 15 bases, in that order; junction bases with no gene match: 12. The CDR3 has 13 residues. CDR1 and CDR2 (germline): MNHEY, SVGAGI. CDR3 bases: TGTGCCAGCACAGAGACAGGGGGCGATTCACCGTTCTTC. This encodes CASTETGGDSPFF.

V usage is TRBV6-5 and J usage is TRBJ2-3, with D hard to call. The CDR3 has 11 residues. CDR1 and CDR2 from the germline V gene are MNHEY and SVGAGI. Trimming took 6 bases from V and 6 from J, leaving 7 bases between them. The CDR3 DNA reads TGTGCCAGCAGGTTGGGGGATACGCAGTATTTT. Encoded protein: CASRLGDTQYF.

This clone was detected once. The rearrangement uses TRBV24-1 and TRBJ1-5; 8 bases match TRBD1. Germline V gene sequence: CDR1 KGHDR, CDR2 SFDVKD. J was trimmed by 6 bases and V by 5 bases; bases with no gene match: 8. The CDR3 sequence is 15 residues long. The CDR3 nucleotides are TGTGCCACCAGTGGGGCAGGGGGCGGGAGTCAGCCCCAGCATTTT. Protein product: CATSGAGGGSQPQHF.

The chain is built from TRBV4-3 and TRBJ2-7; TRBD2 matches at 11 bases. V was pared by 1 base and J by 4 bases, with 18 bases of the junction left unmatched. Germline CDR1 reads LGHNA; CDR2 reads YSLEER. The CDR3 spans 20 residues. The CDR3 DNA reads TGCGCCAGCAGCCAAGTCAGACTAGCGGGAACCCGCCTAAGATTTTACGAGCAGTACTTC. This codes for CASSQVRLAGTRLRFYEQYF.

The V and J genes are TRBV4-3 and TRBJ1-1; no clear D gene. Germline CDR1 reads LGHNA; CDR2 reads YSLEER. The CDR3 loop spans 12 amino acids. V was clipped by 1 base and J by 7 bases, with 7 bases between them. Here the CDR3 DNA reads TGCGCCAGCAGCCAAGGTCAATTTGAAGCTTTCTTT. Its protein product is CASSQGQFEAFF.

This chain connects TRBV21-1 to TRBJ2-1; TRBD1 is taken as the D call from the table, unchecked against the DNA. TRBV21-1 is labeled a pseudogene. CDR3 length: 10 amino acids. This chain's CDR3 is CAQGAGEQFF. For the CDR3, the DNA is TGTGCCCAGGGGGCTGGTGAGCAGTTCTTC.

The chain employs TRBV5-4 and TRBJ1-2; the D gene is possibly TRBD1 (5 bases). Trimming cost V 4 bases and J 5 bases, with 18 bases left between them. CDR3 length equals 15 residues. The V gene's germline CDR1 is SGHNT and CDR2 YYREEE (reference sequence). This chain's CDR3 is CASSHPGRVGYGYTF. CDR3 nucleotide sequence: TGTGCCAGCAGCCACCCGGGCAGGGTGGGATATGGCTACACCTTC.

This clone was counted between two and nine times. This chain joins TRBV6-5 and TRBJ1-3, with no clear D. V was trimmed by 2 bases and J by 0 bases, leaving 8 bases between them. The CDR3 is 15 amino acids. Germline CDR1 reads MNHEY; CDR2 reads SVGAGI. CDR3 nucleotide sequence: TGTGCCAGCAGTTACGAGGGATTCTCTGGAAACACCATATATTTT. Protein sequence: CASSYEGFSGNTIYF.

The rearrangement uses TRBV9 and TRBJ1-2, with D unresolved. CDR1 is SGDLS and CDR2 is YYNGEE in the germline V gene. V lost 0 bases and J lost 1, with 4 bases in between. This CDR3 has 13 residues. The CDR3 loop is CASSVDFNYGYTF. DNA for the CDR3: TGTGCCAGCAGCGTAGACTTTAACTATGGCTACACCTTC.